Presented here are 22 T cell receptor beta chains from one specimen sequenced in a study of OX40 agonist ivuxolimab in advanced cancers. The data were produced by immunoSEQ multiplex PCR, yet TCRdb's version contains in-frame clones alone and is incomplete. The table records 71,000 or so clones, over 90% of them present only once. The sequenced sample was CD4+ or CD8+ T cells sorted from blood, obtained in a trial of the OX40 agonist ivuxolimab. These receptors originate from an adult with an advanced solid tumor such as melanoma, head and neck, liver or kidney cancer.

Here the CDR3 reads CASSLWNRESYNEQFF. The DNA of the CDR3 is TGTGCCAGCAGCTTGTGGAACCGGGAGTCCTACAATGAGCAGTTCTTC. The chain employs TRBV5-6 and TRBJ2-1, with D tentatively TRBD2 (6 bases). The CDR3 runs to 16 residues. V was cut by 1 base and J by 1 base, with 12 bases left in between. The germline V gene encodes CDR1 SGHDT and CDR2 YYEEEE.

The chain links TRBV6-1 to TRBJ2-2; TRBD1 agrees at 8 bases. This CDR3 has 19 residues. Trimming removed 0 bases from V and 4 bases from J; junction bases left unmatched: 13. The germline V gene has CDR1 MNHNS and CDR2 SASEGT. The DNA of the CDR3 is TGTGCCAGCAGTGAAGCTAGGACAGGGATTGGTAGAGGCACCGGGGAGCTGTTTTTT. Translating gives CASSEARTGIGRGTGELFF.

V gene TRBV15 combines with J gene TRBJ2-3; D gene uncertain. Germline-derived CDR1 and CDR2 are LNHNV and YYDKDF (reference sequence). Trimming removed 0 bases from V and 2 bases from J, with 18 bases in between. The CDR3 runs 18 residues. CDR3 nucleotides: TGTGCCACCAGCAGAGATAATGGGCCACCCGCCGACACAGATACGCAGTATTTT. Its translation is CATSRDNGPPADTDTQYF.

The chain employs TRBV19 and TRBJ2-7, with 8 nucleotides matching TRBD1. V lost 1 base, J lost 3 bases, and 5 bases stayed unmatched. The CDR3 is 15 amino acids. CDR1 is LNHDA, CDR2 SQIVND, per germline (reference sequence). The CDR3 loop is CASSIVGTGGYEQYF. CDR3 nucleotides: TGTGCCAGTAGTATAGTCGGCACAGGGGGCTACGAGCAGTACTTC.

The chain couples TRBV7-8 to TRBJ1-1, with 7 nucleotides matching TRBD1. The CDR3 length is 14 residues. The V gene's germline CDR1 is SGHVS and CDR2 FQNEAQ. V trimming: 2 bases; J trimming: 2 bases; junction bases outside the gene matches: 2. The CDR3 is CASSLWDSNTEAFF. In nucleotides, the CDR3 is TGTGCCAGCAGCTTATGGGACAGCAACACTGAAGCTTTCTTT. Full variable domain (rest looked up from reference TRBV7-8 and TRBJ1-1): GAGVSQSPRYKVAKRGQDVALRCDPISGHVSLFWYQQALGQGPEFLTYFQNEAQLDKSGLPSDRFFAERPEGSVSTLKIQRTQQEDSAVYLCASSLWDSNTEAFFGQGTRLTVV.

The CDR3 region has the DNA TGTGCCAGCAACCTGGCGGGGGAAGTTGGGACTGAAGCTTTCTTT. This gives the protein CASNLAGEVGTEAFF. The chain has TRBV2 and TRBJ1-1, with a weak D call TRBD1 (5 bases). Trimming left V 7 bases short and J 5 bases short, with 20 bases between. The CDR3 has 15 residues. Germline V lookup: CDR1 SNHLY, CDR2 FYNNEI.

This chain links TRBV6-1 with TRBJ2-1; D is undetermined. V was trimmed by 8 bases and J by 7 bases, leaving 12 bases between them. Per germline, CDR1 MNHNS and CDR2 SASEGT. This CDR3 has 12 residues. This chain's CDR3 is CASPKGVNEQFF. The CDR3 DNA is TGTGCCAGCCCTAAGGGCGTGAATGAGCAGTTCTTC.

The chain recombines TRBV2 with TRBJ2-5; 10 bases match TRBD1. The V segment lost 6 bases and the J segment 5 bases; nucleotides outside the gene matches: 9. The CDR3 consists of 15 residues. The germline V gene encodes CDR1 SNHLY and CDR2 FYNNEI. The CDR3 DNA is TGTGCCAGCAGCGCCGACAGGGGGCTGGCTGAGACCCAGTACTTC. Encoded protein: CASSADRGLAETQYF.

The J gene is TRBJ2-5, the V gene TRBV5-1; D may be TRBD1 (6 bases). V lost 2 bases, J lost 4 bases, and 12 bases lay in between. The CDR3 has 14 amino acids. The V gene's germline CDR1 is SGHRS and CDR2 YFSETQ. The CDR3 protein is CASSLQGRGETQYF. DNA of the CDR3: TGCGCCAGCAGCTTACAGGGTAGGGGAGAGACCCAGTACTTC.

This rearrangement joins TRBV4-1 to TRBJ2-5, with a possible D match to TRBD2 (7 bases). This CDR3 contains 18 residues. Trimming took off 3 bases at V and 1 base at J, with 21 bases between the two ends. The germline V gene has CDR1 MGHRA and CDR2 YSYEKL. The CDR3: CASSQGGGGGAFQETQYF. CDR3 DNA: TGCGCCAGCAGCCAGGGCGGGGGAGGGGGGGCTTTCCAAGAGACCCAGTACTTC.

This rearrangement joins TRBV2 to TRBJ2-7; D call uncertain. Trimming removed 5 bases from V and 7 bases from J, with 12 bases in between. This CDR3 spans 12 amino acids. Per germline, CDR1 SNHLY and CDR2 FYNNEI. CDR3 sequence: CASSSARPEQYF. CDR3 sequence (DNA): TGTGCCAGCAGTTCTGCGAGGCCGGAGCAGTACTTC.

The chain combines TRBV28 with TRBJ1-4; possible D gene TRBD1, 5 bases. This CDR3 spans 16 amino acids. Looked up from germline, CDR1 is MDHEN and CDR2 is SYDVKM. Trimming took off 6 bases at V and 2 bases at J, with 16 bases between the two ends. CDR3 residues: CASSKRLRVTNEKLFF. CDR3 in DNA: TGTGCCAGCAGCAAACGTCTCAGGGTGACTAATGAAAAACTGTTTTTT.

The chain uses TRBV2 and TRBJ1-4, with D possibly being TRBD1 (6 bases). Between the trimmed V and J ends, which lost 3 bases and 9 bases, there was a span of 14 bases. Germline V CDR1 and CDR2: SNHLY, FYNNEI. The length of the CDR3 is 14 residues. The CDR3 region has the DNA TGTGCCAGCAGTGAGGGGACAAGGGGAAAAAAACTGTTTTTT. Its translation: CASSEGTRGKKLFF.

V usage is TRBV4-3 and J usage is TRBJ2-1; TRBD1 is a possible D gene (6 bases). The V end lost 1 base, the J end lost 2 bases, and 18 bases lay between the germline ends. This CDR3 has 18 residues. Per the germline V gene, CDR1 is LGHNA and CDR2 is YSLEER. CDR3 coding DNA: TGCGCCAGCAGCCAAGGTCAGGGGCCACCCTCCACCTACAATGAGCAGTTCTTC. Its translation: CASSQGQGPPSTYNEQFF.

This chain joins TRBV6-6 and TRBJ2-7; either TRBD1 or TRBD2 may fit D (5 bases each). This CDR3 has 15 residues. The germline V gene has CDR1 MNHNY and CDR2 SVGAGI (reference sequence). Trimming shortened V by 6 bases and J by 2 bases, and 17 bases separated the two germline ends. The CDR3 region has the DNA TGTGCCAGCAGCCAGGGACCTTATTTAACCTACGAGCAGTACTTC. Translation gives CASSQGPYLTYEQYF.

The rearrangement uses TRBV4-3 and TRBJ2-7, with D unclear. The V and J ends lost 6 bases and 5 bases respectively, with 8 bases between them. Germline CDR1 reads LGHNA; CDR2 reads YSLEER. The CDR3 has 11 amino acids. CDR3 in DNA: TGCGCCAGCAGGGTCCCGAACGAGCAGTACTTC. Its protein product is CASRVPNEQYF.

J is TRBJ2-2 and V is TRBV18; D is unclear. Germline lookup yields CDR1 KGHSH and CDR2 LQKENI. CDR3 size: 11 residues. Trimming removed 2 bases from V and 10 bases from J, with 5 bases in between. CDR3 sequence: CASSPAKELFF. DNA of the CDR3: TGTGCCAGCTCACCAGCGAAGGAGCTGTTTTTT.

A few counts support this clone. This chain joins TRBV9 and TRBJ1-3; weak D call: TRBD1 (6 bases). V gave up 3 bases and J gave up 7 bases, with 11 bases separating them. The length of the CDR3 is 13 residues. From germline, CDR1 is SGDLS and CDR2 YYNGEE. The DNA for the CDR3 is TGTGCCAGCAGCGGCAGGGGTGGCAACACCATATATTTT. It yields the protein CASSGRGGNTIYF.

This clone was seen once. The chain uses TRBV4-3 and TRBJ1-5, with 10 positions matching TRBD1. V was pared by 0 bases and J by 11 bases, with 7 bases of the junction left unmatched. Germline-derived CDR1 and CDR2 are LGHNA and YSLEER. CDR3 length: 15 amino acids. For the CDR3, the DNA is TGCGCCAGCAGCCAAGATTTGACAGGGGGCCCGGCCCAGCATTTT. This sequence encodes CASSQDLTGGPAQHF.

The chain employs TRBV11-2 and TRBJ2-1; D remains unclear. In germline, CDR1 is SGHAT, CDR2 FQNNGV. Between the trimmed V and J ends, which lost 1 base and 9 bases, there was a span of 16 bases. The CDR3 covers 15 residues. For the CDR3, the DNA is TGTGCCAGCAGCTTAGGTGGCCTCGCGCAGATTGAGCAGTTCTTC. It yields the protein CASSLGGLAQIEQFF.

The V call is TRBV19, the J call TRBJ1-1; TRBD1 might be the D (6 bases). V gave up 4 bases and J gave up 2 bases, with 14 bases separating them. The CDR3 has 15 amino acids. The germline gives CDR1 LNHDA, CDR2 SQIVND (reference sequence). The CDR3 sequence is CASSTLTGANTEAFF. The CDR3 region has the DNA TGTGCCAGTAGTACACTGACAGGTGCCAACACTGAAGCTTTCTTT.

This chain joins TRBV19 and TRBJ2-3; perhaps TRBD1 as D (6 bases). The CDR3 length is 15 residues. Germline lookup yields CDR1 LNHDA and CDR2 SQIVND (reference sequence). The ends were cut back, 5 bases at V and 1 base at J, with 13 bases in the middle. The CDR3 nucleotides are TGTGCCAGTAGTGCCGGGACAATAGGCACAGATACGCAGTATTTT. Protein product: CASSAGTIGTDTQYF.